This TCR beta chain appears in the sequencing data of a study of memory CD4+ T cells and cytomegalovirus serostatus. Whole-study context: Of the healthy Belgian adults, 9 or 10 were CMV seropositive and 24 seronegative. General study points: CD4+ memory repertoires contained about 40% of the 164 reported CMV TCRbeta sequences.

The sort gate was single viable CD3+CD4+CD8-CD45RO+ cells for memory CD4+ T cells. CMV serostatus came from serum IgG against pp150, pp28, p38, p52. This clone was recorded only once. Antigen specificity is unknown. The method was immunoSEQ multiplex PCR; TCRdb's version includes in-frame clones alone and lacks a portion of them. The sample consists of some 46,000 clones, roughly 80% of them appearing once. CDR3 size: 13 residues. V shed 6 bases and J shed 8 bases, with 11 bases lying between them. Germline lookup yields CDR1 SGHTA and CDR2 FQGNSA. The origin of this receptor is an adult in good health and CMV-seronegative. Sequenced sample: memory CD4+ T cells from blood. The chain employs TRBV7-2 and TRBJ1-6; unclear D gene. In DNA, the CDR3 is TGTGCCAGCAGGATCATTTGGGATTCACCCCTCCACTTT. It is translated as CASRIIWDSPLHF.